A selection of T cell receptor beta chains follows, all from one sample in a study of cytomegalovirus exposure and HLA in healthy donors. Data came from immunoSEQ multiplex PCR; TCRdb stores just in-frame clones and leaves some out. The sample consists of roughly 140,000 clones, 80% of them appearing once. The specimen sequenced was PBMCs. The receptors originated from a man aged 35 to 55 in good health and CMV-seronegative. CDR3s include the opening cysteine and the closing phenylalanine or tryptophan. A D gene is named only where the DNA matches it firmly. Clone size, where shown, is once, few, many, or a class for clones that have expanded.

D gene	J gene	V gene	clone size	CDR3 DNA	CDR3 protein
TRBD1	TRBJ1-2	TRBV7-2	few	TGTGCCAGCAGCCGGGACAGGGAAGGGTACACCTTC	CASSRDREGYTF
NA	TRBJ1-5	TRBV18	NA	TGTGCCAGCTCTCTCAGGGAGGCGGGCAATCAGCCCCAGCATTTT	CASSLREAGNQPQHF
TRBD1	TRBJ1-5	TRBV2	NA	TGTGCCAGCAGCGATACAGGGGTAGGAAATCAGCCCCAGCATTTT	CASSDTGVGNQPQHF
NA	TRBJ1-3	TRBV6-1	once	TGTGCCAGCAGTGAAGGGGCCAGCTCTGGAAACACCATATATTTT	CASSEGASSGNTIYF
NA	TRBJ1-5	TRBV30	NA	TGTGCCTGGGCTCGGGAAAGTGGGTCGCCCCAGCATTTT	CAWARESGSPQHF
TRBD1	TRBJ2-6	TRBV2	NA	TGTGCCAGCAGTGCCGGACAGGGGGTGGCCAACGTCCTGACTTTC	CASSAGQGVANVLTF
TRBD1	TRBJ2-1	TRBV11-2	NA	TGTGCCAGCAGCTTAGGACCGGGACAGGGGTTTGTCTATGAGCAGTTCTTC	CASSLGPGQGFVYEQFF
TRBD1	TRBJ1-5	TRBV28	NA	TGTGCCAGCAGCCCAGGGGGCTTTGGCAATCAGCCCCAGCATTTT	CASSPGGFGNQPQHF
NA	TRBJ1-2	TRBV25-1	NA	TGTGCCAGCAGTGAAGAGGGGGGGTTGTGGGGGGTTGAATATGGCTACACCTTC	CASSEEGGLWGVEYGYTF
NA	TRBJ2-7	TRBV9	NA	TGTGCCAGCAGCGTAGGACAGGACTACGAGCAGTACTTC	CASSVGQDYEQYF
TRBD1	TRBJ1-6	TRBV27	few	TGTGCCAGCAGTTCTAGGGGGCAATATAATTCACCCCTCCACTTT	CASSSRGQYNSPLHF
TRBD2	TRBJ2-2	TRBV6-5	once	TGTGCCAGCAGTTACGGACTAGCGGGGGTGGTAGGGGAGCTGTTTTTT	CASSYGLAGVVGELFF
TRBD1	TRBJ1-1	TRBV7-2	few	TGTGCCAGCAGCACCCAGACAGGGAGGCACACTGAAGCTTTCTTT	CASSTQTGRHTEAFF
NA	TRBJ2-5	TRBV30	NA	TGTGCCTGGAGTGGGGCGGGAGAGACCCAGTACTTC	CAWSGAGETQYF
TRBD1	TRBJ1-1	TRBV19	NA	TGTGCCAGTAGTATCGGGACAGGGAGGCCGATGAACACTGAAGCTTTCTTT	CASSIGTGRPMNTEAFF
NA	TRBJ1-1	TRBV18	NA	TGTGCCAGCTCACCCTCACACAGGCTGAACACTGAAGCTTTCTTT	CASSPSHRLNTEAFF
NA	TRBJ1-1	TRBV28	NA	TGTGCCAGCAGTAGGGGAGGGGCGGATACTGAAGCTTTCTTT	CASSRGGADTEAFF
NA	TRBJ1-4	TRBV6-5	NA	TGTGCCAGCAGTCAGGTCGTGGCAACTAATGAAAAACTGTTTTTT	CASSQVVATNEKLFF
NA	TRBJ1-4	TRBV7-9	NA	TGTGCCAGCAGCTTGGGGGCCGCTCCTAATGAAAAACTGTTTTTT	CASSLGAAPNEKLFF
NA	TRBJ1-6	TRBV27	NA	TGTGCCAGCAACCGTCCGGGGTTTAATTCCCCCCTCCACTTT	CASNRPGFNSPLHF
TRBD1	TRBJ1-4	TRBV6-5	few	TGTGCCAGCAGCCGTACAGGGGCAACTAATGAAAAACTGTTTTTT	CASSRTGATNEKLFF
TRBD2	TRBJ2-1	TRBV14	NA	TGTGCCAGCAGCCGCAATAGCGGGGGAGGCTACAATGAGCAGTTCTTC	CASSRNSGGGYNEQFF
TRBD1	TRBJ1-1	TRBV19	NA	TGTGCCAGTAGTATCGACAGGGTCACTGAAGCTTTCTTT	CASSIDRVTEAFF
TRBD1	TRBJ1-2	TRBV29-1	NA	TGCAGCGTTACACCCGGGACAGGGGGCAATGGCTACACCTTC	CSVTPGTGGNGYTF
NA	TRBJ1-6	TRBV6-6	NA	TGTGCCAGCAGTTTTGGCTCACCCCTCCACTTT	CASSFGSPLHF
TRBD1	TRBJ2-6	TRBV5-1	NA	TGCGCCAGCAGCTCACAGGGGGCTGGGGCCAACGTCCTGACTTTC	CASSSQGAGANVLTF
NA	TRBJ1-5	TRBV28	once	TGTGCCAGCAGTACGGACAGTATTAATCAGCCCCAGCATTTT	CASSTDSINQPQHF
NA	TRBJ2-3	TRBV29-1	NA	TGCAGCGTTGCCCTCACAGATACGCAGTATTTT	CSVALTDTQYF
TRBD2	TRBJ2-7	TRBV10-2	NA	TGCGCCAGCCGGGCTAGCGGGGTAAGCTCCTACGAGCAGTACTTC	CASRASGVSSYEQYF
TRBD1	TRBJ1-6	TRBV28	NA	TGTGCCAGCAGTGTGGGACAGCAAAATTCACCCCTCCACTTT	CASSVGQQNSPLHF
NA	TRBJ2-3	TRBV14	NA	TGTGCCAGCAGCTCTACAGGCACAGATACGCAGTATTTT	CASSSTGTDTQYF
TRBD1	TRBJ2-2	TRBV27	NA	TGTGCCAGCAGTTTCGGACAGGGGCGTTCCCGGGAGCTGTTTTTT	CASSFGQGRSRELFF
TRBD2	TRBJ2-2	TRBV7-7	NA	TGTGCCAGCAGCCCGGGACTAGTTGGCACCGGGGAGCTGTTTTTT	CASSPGLVGTGELFF
NA	TRBJ2-3	TRBV4-3	NA	TGCGCCAGCAGCCCTCCGGGGTCCAACACAGATACGCAGTATTTT	CASSPPGSNTDTQYF
TRBD1	TRBJ2-5	TRBV6-5	few	TGTGCCAGCAGTCCGGACAGGGGTGCGAAGACCCAGTACTTC	CASSPDRGAKTQYF
NA	TRBJ1-2	TRBV5-1	NA	TGCGCCAGCAGCTTGGGACATCCTAACTATGGCTACACCTTC	CASSLGHPNYGYTF
NA	TRBJ1-5	TRBV19	NA	TGTGCCAGTAGTGTTTGGACAGATAGCAATCAGCCCCAGCATTTT	CASSVWTDSNQPQHF
TRBD1	TRBJ2-5	TRBV5-1	NA	TGCGCCAGCACCCCTGGGACAGGGGGCGTTGAGCAGTACTTC	CASTPGTGGVEQYF
NA	TRBJ2-2	TRBV4-2	NA	TGTGCCAGCAGCCAAGGGGCTCAGGGCGGGGAGCTGTTTTTT	CASSQGAQGGELFF
TRBD2	TRBJ2-5	TRBV11-2	NA	TGTGCCAGCAGCTTAGAAGCGGGGGGGCCCCTAGAGACCCAGTACTTC	CASSLEAGGPLETQYF
NA	TRBJ1-1	TRBV18	once	TGTGCCAGCTCACCACTTCGTACTGAAGCTTTCTTT	CASSPLRTEAFF
TRBD1	TRBJ2-7	TRBV7-9	NA	TGTGCCAGCCAACAGGGGGCTTCCTACGAGCAGTACTTC	CASQQGASYEQYF
NA	TRBJ1-6	TRBV5-1	NA	TGCGCCAGCAGCCTGGACAGTAGTTACAATTCACCCCTCCACTTT	CASSLDSSYNSPLHF
NA	TRBJ1-1	TRBV27	NA	TGTGCCAGCAGTTCCTTCGCCAGGGAAGCTTTCTTT	CASSSFAREAFF
NA	TRBJ2-3	TRBV10-3	NA	TGTGCCATCAGTGAAGCGGGCACAGATACGCAGTATTTT	CAISEAGTDTQYF
TRBD1	TRBJ1-2	TRBV9	NA	TGTGCCAGCAGCGATAGACAGGGGCAAGGGTATGGCTACACCTTC	CASSDRQGQGYGYTF
TRBD1	TRBJ1-5	TRBV12-5	NA	TGTGCTAGTGGTTTGGGGGGACAGAATCAGCCCCAGCATTTT	CASGLGGQNQPQHF
TRBD2	TRBJ2-7	TRBV28	NA	TGTGCCAGCAGAGTAGGCGGGGGGGCCAGGTCGTACGAGCAGTACTTC	CASRVGGGARSYEQYF
TRBD1	TRBJ1-2	TRBV7-9	once	TGTGCCAGCAGCTTAGGTGGGACAGGGGATAACTATGGCTACACCTTC	CASSLGGTGDNYGYTF
TRBD1	TRBJ1-6	TRBV6-1	few	TGTGCCAGCAGTCCTCGGGACAGGGACAGGGAACCCCTCCACTTT	CASSPRDRDREPLHF
NA	TRBJ2-7	TRBV7-8	NA	TGTGCCAGCAGCTCCGGCCTCGGGGGGCACTACGAGCAGTACTTC	CASSSGLGGHYEQYF
NA	TRBJ2-7	TRBV13	few	TGTGCCAGCAGCTCAGGTGAGCGCGAGCAGTACTTC	CASSSGEREQYF
NA	TRBJ2-7	TRBV29-1	NA	TGCAGCGTAGGACTCTCCTACGAGCAGTACTTC	CSVGLSYEQYF
TRBD1	TRBJ2-2	TRBV5-1	NA	TGCGCCAGCAGCTTAACAGGACAGGGGGGGACCGGGGAGCTGTTTTTT	CASSLTGQGGTGELFF
NA	TRBJ2-2	TRBV6-1	once	TGTGCCAGCGGAGTGGGACAGAACACCGGGGAGCTGTTTTTT	CASGVGQNTGELFF
TRBD1	TRBJ2-3	TRBV7-8	NA	TGTGCCAGCAGCGTTGACAGGGGGGTAAGCACAGATACGCAGTATTTT	CASSVDRGVSTDTQYF